This T cell receptor beta chain is from a study of T cells after posttransplantation cyclophosphamide. This table comes from immunoSEQ multiplex PCR, and its TCRdb copy is limited to in-frame clones, with some not included. The sample includes approximately 4,200 clones, about 81% seen only once; the top ten take around a sixth. Busulfan-fludarabine conditioning, marrow transplant, and cyclophosphamide on days +3 and +4 were administered. Findings of the study overall: Recipient CMV seropositivity and CMV reactivation strongly tracked TRB clonality. Skin or GI-infiltrating T cells shared few TRB sequences with blood.

Germline-derived CDR1 and CDR2 are MGHRA and YSYEKL. Losses at the gene ends were 0 bases for V and 9 bases for J; bases not matched to a gene: 7. The CDR3 consists of 14 residues. In the case of this clone: No antigen is known for it.

The clonotype was recovered from a female patient between 50 and 59 years old who received an allogeneic stem cell transplant from a related donor, was CMV-positive, and had no GVHD. Some T cells may be graft donor cells. Sequencing used PBMCs, obtained after an allogeneic stem cell transplant with post-transplant cyclophosphamide. The gene calls are TRBV4-1 and TRBJ2-7, with 8 bases that match TRBD2. Here the CDR3 reads CASSQEGGTSAQYF. The CDR3 nucleotides read TGCGCCAGCAGCCAAGAAGGCGGGACTAGTGCGCAGTACTTC.